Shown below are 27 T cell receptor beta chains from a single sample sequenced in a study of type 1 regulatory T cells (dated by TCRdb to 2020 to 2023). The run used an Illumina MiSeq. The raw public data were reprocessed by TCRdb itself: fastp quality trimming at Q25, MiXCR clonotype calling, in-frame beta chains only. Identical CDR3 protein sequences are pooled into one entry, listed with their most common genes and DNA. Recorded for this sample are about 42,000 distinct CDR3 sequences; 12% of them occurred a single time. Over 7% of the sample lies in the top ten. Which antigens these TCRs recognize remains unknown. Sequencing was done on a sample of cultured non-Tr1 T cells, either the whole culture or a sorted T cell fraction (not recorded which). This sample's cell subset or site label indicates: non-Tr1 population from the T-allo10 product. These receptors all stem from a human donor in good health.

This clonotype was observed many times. CDR3 sequence (DNA): TGTGCCAGCAGCATGACCACGACCTACGAGCAGTACTTC. This gives the protein CASSMTTTYEQYF. The V and J genes are TRBV7-9 and TRBJ2-7; the D is unclear. CDR1 and CDR2 (germline): SEHNR, FQNEAQ (reference sequence). This CDR3 has 13 residues. With 5 bases removed from V and 2 bases from J, the gap between germline ends came to 10 bases.

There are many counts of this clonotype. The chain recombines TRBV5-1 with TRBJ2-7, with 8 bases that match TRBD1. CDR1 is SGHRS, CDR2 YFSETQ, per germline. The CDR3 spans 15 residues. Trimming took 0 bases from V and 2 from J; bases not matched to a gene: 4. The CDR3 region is CASSLVTGVPYEQYF. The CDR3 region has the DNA TGCGCCAGCAGCTTGGTGACAGGGGTACCCTACGAGCAGTACTTC.

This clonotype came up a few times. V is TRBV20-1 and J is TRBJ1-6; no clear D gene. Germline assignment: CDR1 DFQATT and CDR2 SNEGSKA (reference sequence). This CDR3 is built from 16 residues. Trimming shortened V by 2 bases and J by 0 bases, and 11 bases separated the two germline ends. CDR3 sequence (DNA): TGCAGTGCTAGATTTGCCAGCTTCTCCTATAATTCACCCCTCCACTTT. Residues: CSARFASFSYNSPLHF.

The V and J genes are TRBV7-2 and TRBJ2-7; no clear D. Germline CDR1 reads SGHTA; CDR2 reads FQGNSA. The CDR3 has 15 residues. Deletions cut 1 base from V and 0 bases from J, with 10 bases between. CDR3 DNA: TGTGCCAGCAGCTTAGAACCTGGTGGCTCCTACGAGCAGTACTTC. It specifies CASSLEPGGSYEQYF.

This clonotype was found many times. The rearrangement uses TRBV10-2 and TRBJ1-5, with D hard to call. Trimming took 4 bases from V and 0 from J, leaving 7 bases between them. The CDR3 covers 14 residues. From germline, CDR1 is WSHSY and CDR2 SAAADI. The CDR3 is CASSGSGSNQPQHF. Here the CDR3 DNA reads TGCGCCAGCAGTGGTTCGGGTAGCAATCAGCCCCAGCATTTT.

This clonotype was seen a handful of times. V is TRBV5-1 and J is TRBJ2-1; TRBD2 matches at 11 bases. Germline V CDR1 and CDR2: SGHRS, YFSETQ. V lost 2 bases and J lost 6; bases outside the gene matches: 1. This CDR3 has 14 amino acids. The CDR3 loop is CASSFTSGGNEQFF. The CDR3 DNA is TGCGCCAGCAGCTTTACTAGCGGGGGCAATGAGCAGTTCTTC.

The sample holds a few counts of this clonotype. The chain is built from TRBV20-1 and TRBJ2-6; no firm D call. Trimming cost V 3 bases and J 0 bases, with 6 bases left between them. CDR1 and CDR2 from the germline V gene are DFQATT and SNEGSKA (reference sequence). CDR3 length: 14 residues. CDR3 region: CSASSASGANVLTF. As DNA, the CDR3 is TGCAGTGCTAGTTCGGCCTCTGGGGCCAACGTCCTGACTTTC.

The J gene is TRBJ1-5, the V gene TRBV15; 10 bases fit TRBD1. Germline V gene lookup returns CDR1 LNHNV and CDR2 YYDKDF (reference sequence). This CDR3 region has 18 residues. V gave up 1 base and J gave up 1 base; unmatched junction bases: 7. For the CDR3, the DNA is TGTGCCACCAGCAGAGCCGGGACAGGGGTAAAGAGCAATCAGCCCCAGCATTTT. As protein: CATSRAGTGVKSNQPQHF. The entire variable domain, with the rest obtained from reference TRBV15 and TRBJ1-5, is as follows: DAMVIQNPRYQVTQFGKPVTLSCSQTLNHNVMYWYQQKSSQAPKLLFHYYDKDFNNEADTPDNFQSRRPNTSFCFLDIRSPGLGDTAMYLCATSRAGTGVKSNQPQHFGDGTRLSIL.

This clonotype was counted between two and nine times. The CDR3 nucleotides read TGTGCCAGCAGCTTGCGGGACAGGGGAAACTATGGCTACACCTTC. This gives the protein CASSLRDRGNYGYTF. The chain joins TRBV5-6 to TRBJ1-2, with TRBD1 matching over 10 bases. Germline loops: CDR1 SGHDT, CDR2 YYEEEE. The CDR3 sequence is 15 residues long. The V gene end was trimmed by 1 base and the J gene end by 2 bases; junction bases not matched to a gene: 2.

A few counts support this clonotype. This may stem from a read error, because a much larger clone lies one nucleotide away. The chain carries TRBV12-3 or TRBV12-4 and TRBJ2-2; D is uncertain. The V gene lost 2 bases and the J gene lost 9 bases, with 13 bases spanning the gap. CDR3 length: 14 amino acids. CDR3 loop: CASSLRSWTRELFF. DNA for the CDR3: TGTGCCAGCAGTTTACGGAGTTGGACCAGGGAGCTGTTTTTT.

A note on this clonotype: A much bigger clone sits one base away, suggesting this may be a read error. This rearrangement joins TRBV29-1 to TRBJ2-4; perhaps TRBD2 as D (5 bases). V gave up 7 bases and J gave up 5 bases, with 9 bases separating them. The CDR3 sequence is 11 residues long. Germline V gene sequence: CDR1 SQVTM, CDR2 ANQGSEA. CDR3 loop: CSGASQNIQYF. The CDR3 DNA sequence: TGCAGCGGGGCTAGCCAAAACATTCAGTACTTC.

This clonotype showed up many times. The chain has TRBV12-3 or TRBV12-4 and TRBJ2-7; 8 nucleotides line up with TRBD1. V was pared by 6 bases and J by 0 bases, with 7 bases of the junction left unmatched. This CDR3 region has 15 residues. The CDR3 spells CASRLTGTGSYEQYF. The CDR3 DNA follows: TGTGCCAGCAGACTTACCGGGACAGGCTCCTACGAGCAGTACTTC.

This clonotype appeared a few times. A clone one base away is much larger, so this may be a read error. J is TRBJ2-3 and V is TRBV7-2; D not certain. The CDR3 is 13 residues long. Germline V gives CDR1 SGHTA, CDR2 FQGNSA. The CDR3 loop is CAGSFARLDTQYF. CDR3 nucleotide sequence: TGTGCCGGCAGCTTTGCCCGACTGGATACGCAGTATTTT.

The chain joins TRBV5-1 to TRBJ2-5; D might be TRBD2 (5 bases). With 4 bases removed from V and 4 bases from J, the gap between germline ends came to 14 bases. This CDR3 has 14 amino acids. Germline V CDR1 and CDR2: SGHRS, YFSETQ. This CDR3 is CASSPGLGPETQYF. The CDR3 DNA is TGCGCCAGCAGCCCCGGACTGGGTCCAGAGACCCAGTACTTC.

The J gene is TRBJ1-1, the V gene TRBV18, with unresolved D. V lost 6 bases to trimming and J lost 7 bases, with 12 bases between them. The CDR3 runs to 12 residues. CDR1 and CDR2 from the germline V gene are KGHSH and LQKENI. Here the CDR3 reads CASSLFRDEAFF. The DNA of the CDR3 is TGTGCCAGCTCCCTTTTCCGGGATGAAGCTTTCTTT.

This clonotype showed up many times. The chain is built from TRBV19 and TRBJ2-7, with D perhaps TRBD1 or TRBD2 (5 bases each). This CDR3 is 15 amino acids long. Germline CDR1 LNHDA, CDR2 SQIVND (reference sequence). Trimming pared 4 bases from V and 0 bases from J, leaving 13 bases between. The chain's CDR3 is CASSRFGDGSYEQYF. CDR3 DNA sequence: TGTGCCAGTAGTAGGTTTGGGGACGGCTCCTACGAGCAGTACTTC.

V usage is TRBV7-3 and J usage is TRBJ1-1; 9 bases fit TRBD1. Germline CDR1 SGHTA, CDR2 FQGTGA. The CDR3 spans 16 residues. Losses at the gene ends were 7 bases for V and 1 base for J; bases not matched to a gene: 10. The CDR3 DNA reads TGTGCCAGCAACGTCGGGACAGGGACCACGAACACTGAAGCTTTCTTT. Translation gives CASNVGTGTTNTEAFF.

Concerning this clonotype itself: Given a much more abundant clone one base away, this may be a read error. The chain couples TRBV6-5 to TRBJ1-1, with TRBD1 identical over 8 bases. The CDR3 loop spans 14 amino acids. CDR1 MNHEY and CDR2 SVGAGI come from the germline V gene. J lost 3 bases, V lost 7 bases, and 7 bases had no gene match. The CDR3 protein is CASTRQGTDTEAFF. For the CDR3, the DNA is TGTGCCAGCACAAGACAGGGGACGGACACTGAAGCTTTCTTT.

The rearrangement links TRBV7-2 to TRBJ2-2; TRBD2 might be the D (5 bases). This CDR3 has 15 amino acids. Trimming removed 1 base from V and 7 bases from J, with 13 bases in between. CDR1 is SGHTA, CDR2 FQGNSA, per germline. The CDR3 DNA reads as TGTGCCAGCAGCTTAGTCCTCCCGGGGTACGGGGAGCTGTTTTTT. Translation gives CASSLVLPGYGELFF. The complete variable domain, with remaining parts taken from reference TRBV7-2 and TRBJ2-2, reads GAGVSQSPSNKVTEKGKDVELRCDPISGHTALYWYRQSLGQGLEFLIYFQGNSAPDKSGLPSDRFSAERTGGSVSTLTIQRTQQEDSAVYLCASSLVLPGYGELFFGEGSRLTVL.

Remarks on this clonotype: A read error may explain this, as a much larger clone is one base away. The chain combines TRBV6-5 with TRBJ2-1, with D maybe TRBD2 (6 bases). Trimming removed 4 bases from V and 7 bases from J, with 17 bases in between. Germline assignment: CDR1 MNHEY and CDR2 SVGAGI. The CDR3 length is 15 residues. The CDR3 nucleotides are TGTGCCAGCAGTTGGAGGACGGGAGTAGGTAATGAGCAGTTCTTC. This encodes CASSWRTGVGNEQFF.

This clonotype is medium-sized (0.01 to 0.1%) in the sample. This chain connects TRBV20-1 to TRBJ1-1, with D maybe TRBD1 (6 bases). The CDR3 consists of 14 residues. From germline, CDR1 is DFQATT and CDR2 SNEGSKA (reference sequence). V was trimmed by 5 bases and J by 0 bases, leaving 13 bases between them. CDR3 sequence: CSAPHRAMNTEAFF. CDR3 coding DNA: TGCAGTGCTCCGCACAGGGCCATGAACACTGAAGCTTTCTTT.

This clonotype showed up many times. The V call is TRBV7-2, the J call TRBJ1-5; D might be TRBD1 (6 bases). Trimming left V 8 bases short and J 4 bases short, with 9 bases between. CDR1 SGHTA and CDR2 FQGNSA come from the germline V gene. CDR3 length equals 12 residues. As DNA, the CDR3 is TGTGCCAGCGGGGGGGCGAATCAGCCCCAGCATTTT. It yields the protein CASGGANQPQHF.

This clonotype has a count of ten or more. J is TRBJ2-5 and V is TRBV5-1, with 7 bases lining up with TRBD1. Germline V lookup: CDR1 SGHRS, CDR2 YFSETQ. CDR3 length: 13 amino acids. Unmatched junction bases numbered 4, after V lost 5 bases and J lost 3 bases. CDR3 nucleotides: TGCGCCAGCAGTCAGGGACAGAAAGAGACCCAGTACTTC. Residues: CASSQGQKETQYF. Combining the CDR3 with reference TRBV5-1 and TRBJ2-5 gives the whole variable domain KAGVTQTPRYLIKTRGQQVTLSCSPISGHRSVSWYQQTPGQGLQFLFEYFSETQRNKGNFPGRFSGRQFSNSRSEMNVSTLELGDSALYLCASSQGQKETQYFGPGTRLLVL.

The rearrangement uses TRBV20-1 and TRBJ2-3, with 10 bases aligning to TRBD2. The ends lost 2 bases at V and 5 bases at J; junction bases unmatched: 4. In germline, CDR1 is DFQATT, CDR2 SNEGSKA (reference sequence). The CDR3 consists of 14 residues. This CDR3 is CSARLAGVLDTQYF. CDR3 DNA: TGCAGTGCTAGACTAGCGGGAGTTCTAGATACGCAGTATTTT.

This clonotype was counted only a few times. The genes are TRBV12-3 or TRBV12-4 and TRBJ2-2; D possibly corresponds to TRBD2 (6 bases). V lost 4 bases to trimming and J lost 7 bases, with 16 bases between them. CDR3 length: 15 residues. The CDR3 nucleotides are TGTGCCAGCAGTTCCCCGACTAGGCCGCGCGGGGAGCTGTTTTTT. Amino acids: CASSSPTRPRGELFF.

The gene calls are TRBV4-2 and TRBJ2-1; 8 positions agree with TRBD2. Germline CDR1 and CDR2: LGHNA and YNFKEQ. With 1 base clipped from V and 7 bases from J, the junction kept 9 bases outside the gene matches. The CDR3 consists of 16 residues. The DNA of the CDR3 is TGTGCCAGCAGCCAAGCGGCTAGCGGGCCTCCGAATGAGCAGTTCTTC. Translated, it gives CASSQAASGPPNEQFF.

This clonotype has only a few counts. The CDR3 nucleotides read TGTGCCAGCAGCTACGGACTAGCGGGAGGGCTCTCCGAGCAGTTCTTC. Protein product: CASSYGLAGGLSEQFF. V is TRBV7-9 and J is TRBJ2-1; TRBD2 agrees at 15 bases. V dropped 4 bases and J dropped 10; count of bases not matched to a gene: 8. Germline CDR1 and CDR2: SEHNR and FQNEAQ (reference sequence). The CDR3 is 16 amino acids.